This record looks at one T cell receptor beta chain sequence and its context. The table lists this clone with a count of one. Its antigen has not been determined. Nothing much larger sits one base from this clone, and base qualities are not available. The immunoSEQ Assay, a bias-controlled multiplex PCR, was used to amplify TCRbeta CDR3 regions from genomic DNA. As for the authors' bioinformatics: The number of nucleated cells in each sample was estimated from the amplification of reference gene primers within the assay. To quantify the absolute abundance of each unique TCRbeta CDR3 rearrangement, sequence reads were collapsed and filtered. For each sample, productive Simpson clonality was calculated by taking the square root of Simpson's diversity index across productive rearrangements. As stored in TCRdb, this immuneACCESS dataset retains in-frame rearrangements with V and J assigned. A fraction of the clones does not appear; measured against another copy, unresolved V genes explain less than half of the discrepancy, and the remainder lacks a known reason. V and J calls and clone size come straight from that table; D and trimming were deduced from the DNA. The sample includes 60,000 to 80,000 clones, with around nine tenths observed a single time. The ten largest clonotypes hold 3.9% of the sample.

Whole blood was collected in K2EDTA tubes by collaborating institutions according to the institutions' own protocols. For TCRbeta analysis, collaborator samples were shipped as frozen whole blood, as isolated PBMCs, or as DNA extracted from either sample type. These data originate in a study of blood T cell repertoires in COVID-19 (TCRdb year 2020). Background on the whole study: Samples from collaborators originated in the United States, Italy and Spain and spanned both the acute and convalescent phases of COVID-19. Sample metadata almost always included a de-identified subject ID, COVID-19 status, age in years and sex. The samples were drawn from the first 160 participants of the ongoing ImmuneRACE study and from some 1,300 subjects provided by 6 global collaborators. Where available, HLA class I and class II types were obtained from metadata supplied by the sample provider rather than from assay-based typing. The dataset comprised deeply sampled blood TCRbeta repertoires from subjects exposed to, actively infected with, or recovered from COVID-19. The repertoires were released in a freely available public database intended as a resource for research on the immune response to SARS-CoV-2. The material from the prospective study consisted of cDNA or gDNA derived from T cells, B-cell-depleted T cells, or PBMCs. Results and caveats for the whole study, not just this receptor: Clinical and demographic metadata were provided uncurated, with the amount varying by source and participant.

Trimming removed 5 bases from V and 0 bases from J, leaving 7 bases between the germline ends. The CDR3 covers 13 residues, taking in both the cysteine and the phenylalanine. Only the CDR3 DNA stays, 39 bases, in frame from base 1. CDR1 is given as PRHDT and CDR2 as FYEKMQ, both from the germline V gene (reference sequence). Sequencing was carried out using peripheral blood. The receptor's source is a human donor in a cohort sampled during active COVID-19. Rearrangement joined TRBV13 to TRBJ1-1; no D gene can be assigned with confidence. This receptor carries the CDR3 CASSLNLNTEAFF. The bases read TGTGCCAGCAGCCTTAACTTGAACACTGAAGCTTTCTTT.